This TCR beta chain appears in the sequencing data of a study of blood T cell repertoires in COVID-19 (dated by TCRdb to the early 2020s). Context from the whole study: Samples from collaborators originated in the United States, Italy and Spain and spanned both the acute and convalescent phases of COVID-19. The material from the prospective study consisted of cDNA or gDNA derived from T cells, B-cell-depleted T cells, or PBMCs. Subjects who had been exposed to COVID-19, were actively infected with it, or had recovered from it provided the deeply sampled blood TCRbeta repertoires that made up the dataset. The repertoires were released in a freely available public database intended as a resource for research on the immune response to SARS-CoV-2. The samples were drawn from the first 160 participants of the ongoing ImmuneRACE study and from 950 to 1,500 subjects provided by 6 global collaborators. A de-identified subject ID, COVID-19 status, age in years and sex were almost always included in the sample metadata. Where available, HLA class I and class II types were obtained from metadata supplied by the sample provider rather than from assay-based typing. Study-wide conclusions, independent of this receptor: The amount of clinical and demographic metadata varied by source and participant and was provided uncurated.

Comment on this clone: The antigen it recognizes is unknown. Per-base quality was not reported, and no clone a single base away is much larger than it.

One collaborating source in Seattle enrolled patients while the patients were actively infected and followed the patients over time throughout the course of disease. Whole blood was collected in K2EDTA tubes by collaborating institutions according to the institutions' own protocols. Collaborator samples were shipped for TCRbeta analysis as frozen whole blood, isolated PBMCs, or DNA extracted from either sample type. TCRbeta CDR3 regions were amplified from genomic DNA by means of the immunoSEQ Assay, a bias-controlled multiplex PCR. The authors' pipeline ran thus. Nucleated cell counts per sample were estimated from amplification of reference gene primers within the assay. To quantify the absolute abundance of each unique TCRbeta CDR3 rearrangement, sequence reads were collapsed and filtered. Productive Simpson clonality was computed per sample as the square root of Simpson's diversity index over productive rearrangements. TCRdb re-hosts the immuneACCESS table, in-frame sequences only. Its copies lack some clones; in the studies checked, an unresolved V gene accounts for under half of them, and the cause for the rest is not known. The DNA was the basis for D and trimming; V, J and clone size are from that table. The sample profile shows 150,000 or so clones; 82% of them were found once. The ten largest clones represent approximately 7% of the sample.

This TCR was sampled from a woman aged 40 to 50 with COVID-19, enrolled during active disease. Material: peripheral blood.

The CDR3 region has the sequence CASSPQDSSYNSPLHF. The DNA reads TGTGCCAGCTCACCGCAAGACAGTTCTTATAATTCACCCCTCCACTTT. The V and J genes are TRBV18 and TRBJ1-6; the best D guess is TRBD1, with 5 bases matching. CDR1 KGHSH and CDR2 LQKENI are derived from the germline V gene. Trimming removed 3 bases from V and 4 bases from J, leaving 13 bases between the germline ends. There are 16 amino acids in the CDR3, from cysteine to phenylalanine inclusive. Solely the CDR3 DNA is kept, with 48 bases framed from the first base.